This TCR beta chain appears in the sequencing data of a study of vaccination and CD4 T cells after COVID-19 (dated by TCRdb to the early 2020s). Regarding the study in general: SARS-CoV-2 positivity had been established in the convalescent patients by nasal swab PCR, and mild disease was recorded in nine or ten of these patients and severe disease in one. In the convalescent cohort there were six males and four females, among whom were two Hispanic individuals, seven Caucasians, two Asians and one multiracial person. Participants got two doses of the Pfizer-BioNTech BNT162b2 vaccine (n=8) or two doses of the Moderna mRNA-1273 vaccine (n=2). Post-COVID blood samples were collected from convalescent patients a median of about 92 days after diagnosis, with a range of roughly 35 to 180 days. The time from the second vaccine dose to post-vaccine blood sampling had a median of roughly 79 days and ranged from about 14 to 250 days. The cultures were stimulated with overlapping spike peptide pools from SARS-CoV-2 and from the common cold coronaviruses HCoV-NL63, HCoV-OC43 and HCoV-229E. Control cultures received a CEFX viral epitope pool as the positive control, an HIV-1 Nef peptide pool as the negative control, or no peptide. The spike-specific CD4+ TCR repertoire was compared before and after mRNA vaccination in approximately ten COVID-19 convalescent patients and a handful of infection-naive healthy vaccine recipients.

This clonotype appeared a few times. Its antigen remains undetermined. Within one base of it there is no much larger clone, and no base qualities were kept. Read against the paper, the sample's treatment or condition label means: roughly ten-day PBMC culture with coronavirus spike peptide pools or control peptides (ViraFEST assay). The ViraFEST assay was used in the study, in which antigen-specific T cells were expanded with peptide pools and expanded clonotypes were subsequently identified by TCR sequencing. The convalescent patients' positive SARS-CoV-2 PCR tests fell between March and December 2020, which was before the Alpha, Beta and Delta variants emerged in the United States. Roughly 2 million PBMCs per well were cultured in IMDM with approximately 5.5% human AB serum and about 9.2 IU/ml IL-2, plus 10 ug/ml peptide pools. On days 3 and 7, half of the culture medium was replaced with fresh IL-2-containing medium. After roughly nine days of culture, CD4+ T cells were isolated by negative selection using the EasySep CD4+ T cell isolation kit. PBMCs were separated from whole blood using Ficoll-Paque Plus gradient centrifugation and then either used fresh or cryopreserved at -140C. Each culture condition was generally run in triplicate wells.

Overall study results and their limits: In convalescent patients, a median approximately 90% of post-vaccine SARS-CoV-2-reactive clones were detected only after vaccination, suggesting vaccine-specific priming. An increase in the median number of SARS-CoV-2-reactive clonotypes from around 20 after infection to 35 to 40 after vaccination was observed, but the change was not found to be significant. Relatively few convalescent patients were included in the study, and early timepoints after natural infection were not analyzed. Of the vaccine-specific clones found in convalescent patients, nearly all (304 of 307) were mono-reactive for SARS-CoV-2 spike instead of being cross-reactive with common cold coronaviruses.

Library construction relied on PCR. TCR sequencing of DNA from cultured CD4+ T cells used the Oncomine TCR Beta short-read assay at the Johns Hopkins FTIC core. The QIAamp micro DNA kit was used to extract genomic DNA from the cultured CD4+ T cells. Oncomine TCR Beta libraries from cultured CD4+ T cells were pooled using unique dual indexes and sequenced on an Illumina iSeq 100. The study's processing was this. Non-productive sequences were removed, and CDR3s not starting with C, not ending with F or W, or shorter than 7 amino acids were discarded. The MANAFEST web application was used to identify antigen-specific clonotypes by comparing peptide-stimulated wells against reference wells and other culture wells. For a clone to be called positive, the clone needed an FDR below 0.05, an odds ratio above 5, and a productive frequency above 0.1% in at least two of three replicate wells. A clonotype counted as cross-reactive if it showed significant expansion both in the SARS-CoV-2 spike wells and in at least one common cold coronavirus spike condition. Using R version 3.6.1, CDR3 homology was evaluated through Levenshtein distances (stringdist) along with unrooted phylogenetic trees (ape). TCRdb handled the public reads itself, with Q25 trimming in fastp and clone calling in MiXCR, and kept productive beta chains. Rows matching on CDR3 protein sequence are summarized as one entry with the most common DNA and genes. The V and J calls, along with clone size, are taken from TCRdb and not from the paper's own processing. Here the sample has 4,800 or so distinct CDR3 sequences; 76% occur a single time. In total, the top ten clones hold approximately 50% of the sample.

CDR1 and CDR2 are read off the germline V gene (reference sequence) as DFQATT and SNEGSKA. Between the V and J ends, shortened by 6 bases and 0 bases respectively, the junction contains 17 bases. From the cysteine through the phenylalanine, the CDR3 covers 15 amino acids. CDR3 DNA is the only sequence kept; it has 45 bases, read in frame from the first base. Sequences were obtained from CD4+ T cells from blood, cultured in vitro. Rearrangement joined TRBV20-1 to TRBJ2-5; there is no confident call for the D gene. The clonotype comes from a human donor who had recovered from COVID-19. The DNA sequence is as follows: TGCAGTGCCATCATACCCGGGCCCCACCAAGAGACCCAGTACTTC. It translates as CSAIIPGPHQETQYF.